These 29 T cell receptor beta chains were sequenced from one sample in a study of metastatic and nonmetastatic thyroid tumors. Patients underwent thyroid surgery, and none had received any treatment before it. TCRdb re-called the PCR reads with MiXCR. Altogether 17,000 or so clones are present, about a quarter being singletons, with the ten largest covering 15%. Sequencing was done on a sample of adjacent normal tissue. The source is a female donor with papillary thyroid cancer or a benign thyroid nodule (not recorded which). Some clones in this sample may be carry-over from other donors' samples.

This chain connects TRBV6-1 to TRBJ2-7, with 9 bases fitting TRBD1. With V trimmed by 5 bases and J by 1 base, 9 bases remained unmatched. Germline V gene sequence: CDR1 MNHNS, CDR2 SASEGT. CDR3 size: 16 residues. CDR3 residues: CASSFKGQGRSYEQYF. The DNA for the CDR3 is TGTGCCAGCAGTTTTAAAGGACAGGGGAGATCCTACGAGCAGTACTTC.

The chain employs TRBV11-3 and TRBJ1-2; a possible D gene is TRBD1 (6 bases). The CDR3 loop spans 14 amino acids. Germline CDR1 and CDR2: SGHNT and YENEEA. Trimming cost V 2 bases and J 8 bases, with 15 bases left between them. The CDR3 protein is CASSLNQAGEGYTF. CDR3 DNA sequence: TGTGCCAGCAGCTTAAATCAGGCAGGGGAAGGCTACACCTTC.

This clone was picked up a small number of times. The gene calls are TRBV5-1 and TRBJ1-2; TRBD1 is a possible D gene (5 bases). Germline CDR1 reads SGHRS; CDR2 reads YFSETQ. The CDR3 sequence is 14 residues long. V was cut by 2 bases and J by 4 bases, with 12 bases left in between. In DNA, the CDR3 is TGCGCCAGCAGCTTCGGACGGGGGAGCTATGGCTACACCTTC. Amino acid sequence: CASSFGRGSYGYTF.

The chain is built from TRBV11-3 and TRBJ2-2; the D gene is possibly TRBD1 (6 bases). The CDR3 totals 14 residues. Germline V CDR1 and CDR2: SGHNT, YENEEA. V was trimmed by 3 bases and J by 6 bases, leaving 11 bases between them. CDR3: CASSLATGPGELFF. The CDR3 coding sequence is TGTGCCAGCAGCTTGGCCACAGGGCCCGGGGAGCTGTTTTTT.

The V and J genes are TRBV7-9 and TRBJ1-1, with D possibly TRBD1 on 6 matching bases. CDR3 length equals 15 residues. The V gene lost 4 bases and the J gene lost 1 base, with 13 bases spanning the gap. Germline V gene data show CDR1 as SEHNR and CDR2 as FQNEAQ (reference sequence). CDR3 in DNA: TGTGCCAGCAGCTCACCGACAGGAGGGAACACTGAAGCTTTCTTT. Translating gives CASSSPTGGNTEAFF.

This chain uses TRBV6-5 with TRBJ2-2; D might be TRBD1 or TRBD2, each matching 5 bases. The germline V gene has CDR1 MNHEY and CDR2 SVGAGI. Trimming cost V 2 bases and J 4 bases, with 14 bases left between them. This CDR3 is 16 amino acids long. CDR3 protein: CASSYPTGLGTGELFF. The CDR3 DNA reads as TGTGCCAGCAGTTACCCTACAGGACTGGGCACCGGGGAGCTGTTTTTT.

This clone was found a few times. V gene TRBV27 combines with J gene TRBJ2-7; D may match TRBD1 or TRBD2 (7 bases each). CDR1 and CDR2 from the germline V gene are MNHEY and SMNVEV (reference sequence). The CDR3 contains 13 residues. V was trimmed by 0 bases and J by 7 bases, leaving 10 bases between them. CDR3: CASSLSRGGEQYF. The CDR3 DNA reads as TGTGCCAGCAGTTTATCCAGGGGGGGGGAGCAGTACTTC.

This chain joins TRBV20-1 and TRBJ2-7; D is uncertain. V was clipped by 6 bases and J by 0 bases, with 9 bases between them. Germline V gene sequence: CDR1 DFQATT, CDR2 SNEGSKA (reference sequence). CDR3 size: 12 residues. The CDR3, as DNA: TGCAGTGCCCGACTGAGCTCCTACGAGCAGTACGTC. Amino acids: CSARLSSYEQYV.

This clone was seen a handful of times. The chain has TRBV6-1 and TRBJ2-1; D is undetermined. Trimming cost V 0 bases and J 2 bases, with 11 bases left between them. Germline lookup yields CDR1 MNHNS and CDR2 SASEGT. The CDR3 has 16 amino acids. DNA for the CDR3: TGTGCCAGCAGTGAAGCGGACGCAAGGCCCTACAATGAGCAGTTCTTC. It translates to CASSEADARPYNEQFF.

The chain combines TRBV5-6 with TRBJ2-2, with D possibly matching TRBD1 (5 bases). The V end was cut by 2 bases, the J end by 2 bases, with 16 bases between. The CDR3 totals 17 residues. Germline V lookup: CDR1 SGHDT, CDR2 YYEEEE. The CDR3 here is CASSFWGSSFNTGELFF. CDR3 DNA: TGTGCCAGCAGCTTTTGGGGCAGTAGTTTTAACACCGGGGAGCTGTTTTTT.

Remarks on this clone: Different DNA sequences within this sample yield the same CDR3. The gene calls are TRBV28 and TRBJ2-6; TRBD2 matches 9 bases. The CDR3 has 17 amino acids. Trimming at V came to 5 bases and at J to 1 base, leaving 6 bases not matched to a gene. Per the germline V gene, CDR1 is MDHEN and CDR2 is SYDVKM. As DNA, the CDR3 is TGTGCCAGCAGTCCGATCCTAGCGGGGTCTGGGGCCAACGTCCTGACTTTC. Its protein is CASSPILAGSGANVLTF.

This clone ranks as medium-sized. Here the CDR3 reads CASSGIEGQAFNYGYTF. The CDR3 DNA follows: TGTGCCAGTAGTGGTATAGAGGGACAGGCATTTAACTATGGCTACACCTTC. V usage is TRBV19 and J usage is TRBJ1-2, with 8 nucleotides matching TRBD1. This CDR3 contains 17 residues. Germline values: CDR1 LNHDA, CDR2 SQIVND (reference sequence). V lost 5 bases to trimming and J lost 1 base; unmatched junction nucleotides: 12. The entire variable domain, with the rest obtained from reference TRBV19 and TRBJ1-2, is as follows: DGGITQSPKYLFRKEGQNVTLSCEQNLNHDAMYWYRQDPGQGLRLIYYSQIVNDFQKGDIAEGYSVSREKKESFPLTVTSAQKNPTAFYLCASSGIEGQAFNYGYTFGSGTRLTVV.

This clone was recorded at least ten times. This chain links TRBV7-3 with TRBJ2-1; 7 bases are a match to TRBD1. CDR1 is SGHTA, CDR2 FQGTGA, per germline. The CDR3 has 15 residues. The V and J ends lost 1 base and 5 bases, in that order; junction bases with no gene match: 5. CDR3 in DNA: TGTGCCAGCAGCTTAAGACAGGGAACCCACAATGAGCAGTTCTTC. Protein: CASSLRQGTHNEQFF.

This clone came up a few times. One end of the junction fails to match germline, which may point to a read error. Other DNA sequences in this sample translate to the same CDR3. The J gene is TRBJ1-1, the V gene TRBV6-2 or TRBV6-3, with a tentative D call TRBD1 (6 bases). The germline V gene has CDR1 MNHEY and CDR2 SVGEGT. The CDR3 covers 14 residues. CDR3 loop: CASSPYTGNTEAFF. The CDR3 coding sequence is TGTGCCAGCAGTCCCTATACAGGGAACACTGAGGCTTTCTTT.

This clone was counted a few times. The chain recombines TRBV6-1 with TRBJ2-1; perhaps TRBD1 as D (6 bases). The germline V and J ends were trimmed by 4 bases and 0 bases, with 13 bases remaining between them. The length of the CDR3 is 16 residues. Germline loops: CDR1 MNHNS, CDR2 SASEGT. The CDR3: CASSGYRAGSYNEQFF. The CDR3, as DNA: TGTGCCAGCAGTGGTTACAGGGCGGGCTCCTACAATGAGCAGTTCTTC.

This clone was seen a few times. The chain uses TRBV27 and TRBJ1-3; D is undetermined. Germline-derived CDR1 and CDR2 are MNHEY and SMNVEV (reference sequence). This CDR3 contains 16 residues. Trimming took 5 bases from V and 3 from J, leaving 17 bases between them. The CDR3 sequence is CASSEAWVEFGNTIYF. The CDR3 coding sequence is TGTGCCAGCAGTGAAGCGTGGGTAGAATTTGGAAACACCATATATTTT.

The chain uses TRBV6-1 and TRBJ1-1; the D is unclear. Trimming stripped 4 bases from V and 0 bases from J, with 9 bases between. Germline CDR1 is MNHNS and CDR2 is SASEGT. The CDR3 consists of 14 residues. Here the CDR3 reads CASSGRRMNTEAFF. As DNA, the CDR3 is TGTGCCAGCAGTGGTAGGAGGATGAACACTGAAGCTTTCTTT.

This clone showed up just a few times. The chain has TRBV28 and TRBJ1-4; TRBD1 matches 9 bases. Trimming at V came to 7 bases and at J to 8 bases, leaving 5 bases not matched to a gene. The V gene's germline CDR1 is MDHEN and CDR2 SYDVKM. The CDR3 is 13 amino acids. The CDR3 spells CASKGQGLEKLFF. The DNA for the CDR3 is TGTGCCAGCAAGGGACAGGGTCTGGAAAAACTGTTTTTT.

This clone was detected only a few times. The chain couples TRBV5-1 to TRBJ2-7; D might be TRBD1 or TRBD2, each matching 5 bases. Germline V gives CDR1 SGHRS, CDR2 YFSETQ. This CDR3 comprises 16 residues. Between the trimmed V and J ends, which lost 0 bases and 7 bases, there was a span of 20 bases. Here the CDR3 DNA reads TGCGCCAGCAGCTTGGTCCCTTCTGGGACGGTGCAAGAGCAGTACTTC. It is translated as CASSLVPSGTVQEQYF.

Regarding this clone: Additional DNA sequences in this sample encode the identical CDR3. This sequence joins TRBV12-3 or TRBV12-4 and TRBJ2-3; TRBD2 matches at 11 bases. The CDR3 sequence is 15 residues long. V gave up 3 bases and J gave up 5 bases; unmatched junction bases: 4. CDR3 in DNA: TGTGCCAGCAGTTTTAGGCTAGCGGGAGGAGATACGCAGTATTTT. Its protein product is CASSFRLAGGDTQYF.

This clone appeared many times. The chain couples TRBV5-6 to TRBJ2-2; either TRBD1 or TRBD2 may fit D (5 bases each). V lost 2 bases and J lost 1, with 12 bases in between. Germline V gives CDR1 SGHDT, CDR2 YYEEEE. This CDR3 is built from 16 residues. This CDR3 is CASSFAGTENTGELFF. The CDR3 bases are TGTGCCAGCAGCTTCGCCGGGACGGAGAACACCGGGGAGCTGTTTTTT.

The chain employs TRBV7-9 and TRBJ1-1, with D unresolved. The V gene lost 2 bases and the J gene lost 10 bases, with 11 bases spanning the gap. The germline CDR1 and CDR2 sequences are SEHNR and FQNEAQ (reference sequence). CDR3 length equals 12 residues. The CDR3 loop reads CASSLRETRAFF. Written as DNA, the CDR3 is TGTGCCAGCAGCTTAAGGGAAACAAGAGCTTTCTTT.

The gene calls are TRBV20-1 and TRBJ1-4; D is unclear. The CDR3 is made up of 14 amino acids. The V end was cut by 0 bases, the J end by 5 bases, with 10 bases between. The germline CDR1 and CDR2 sequences are DFQATT and SNEGSKA (reference sequence). The CDR3 here is CSARELVENEKLFF. Here the CDR3 DNA reads TGCAGTGCTAGAGAGTTAGTAGAAAATGAAAAACTGTTTTTT.

The genes are TRBV7-9 and TRBJ2-5; D uncertain. Germline CDR1 and CDR2: SEHNR and FQNEAQ (reference sequence). The CDR3 runs 13 residues. Trimming cost V 5 bases and J 5 bases, with 12 bases left between them. CDR3 loop: CASSPPLVETQYF. In DNA, the CDR3 is TGTGCCAGCAGCCCCCCGCTGGTGGAGACCCAGTACTTC.

By its share, this clone is medium-sized. The chain is built from TRBV7-2 and TRBJ2-7; 8 bases are shared with TRBD1. The J segment lost 2 bases and the V segment lost 3 bases, leaving 6 bases of the junction unmatched. CDR3 size: 15 residues. Germline V CDR1 and CDR2: SGHTA, FQGNSA. CDR3 sequence reads: CASSFGTGRTYEQYF. The DNA for the CDR3 is TGTGCCAGCAGCTTCGGGACAGGTAGAACCTACGAGCAGTACTTC. Filled out from reference TRBV7-2 and TRBJ2-7, the complete variable domain reads GAGVSQSPSNKVTEKGKDVELRCDPISGHTALYWYRQSLGQGLEFLIYFQGNSAPDKSGLPSDRFSAERTGGSVSTLTIQRTQQEDSAVYLCASSFGTGRTYEQYFGPGTRLTVT.

This clone was seen many times. This chain connects TRBV2 to TRBJ2-2; perhaps TRBD1 as D (7 bases). The CDR3 contains 15 residues. Deletions cut 5 bases from V and 5 bases from J, with 15 bases between. Germline lookup yields CDR1 SNHLY and CDR2 FYNNEI. Here the CDR3 reads CASSPRTGGTGELFF. CDR3 nucleotides: TGTGCCAGCAGTCCTCGGACAGGAGGGACCGGGGAGCTGTTTTTT.

The chain joins TRBV30 to TRBJ2-7; D not certain. Trimming took 0 bases from V and 2 from J, leaving 11 bases between them. Germline values: CDR1 GTSNPN, CDR2 SVGIG (reference sequence). CDR3 length equals 14 residues. In DNA form, the CDR3 reads TGTGCCTGGAGTGTATCGGTCACCGCCTACGAGCAGTACTTC. It encodes CAWSVSVTAYEQYF.

This clone was seen repeatedly, ten times or more. J is TRBJ2-3 and V is TRBV29-1; D is unresolved. Between the trimmed V and J ends, which lost 4 bases and 1 base, there was a span of 6 bases. The CDR3 loop spans 12 amino acids. The germline gives CDR1 SQVTM, CDR2 ANQGSEA. The DNA for the CDR3 is TGCAGCGTTGGTAGTGGCACAGATACGCAGTATTTT. Its translation is CSVGSGTDTQYF.

The chain carries TRBV27 and TRBJ1-2, with D possibly TRBD1 on 5 matching bases. This CDR3 region has 18 residues. Germline CDR1 reads MNHEY; CDR2 reads SMNVEV (reference sequence). V was cut by 0 bases and J by 1 base, with 18 bases left in between. CDR3: CASSLSTNMGGFNYGYTF. CDR3 nucleotides: TGTGCCAGCAGTTTATCGACCAATATGGGGGGATTTAACTATGGCTACACCTTC.